The rows below give T cell receptor beta chains drawn from one sample of a study of cytomegalovirus exposure and HLA in healthy donors. The repertoire was sequenced with immunoSEQ multiplex PCR; TCRdb's copy has only in-frame clones and lacks some. Of 100,000 to 150,000 clones listed, approximately 87% are singletons. Sequencing was done on a sample of PBMCs. The receptors derive from a woman in her twenties or thirties in good health and CMV-seronegative. Both conserved end residues are part of each CDR3. Each record gives: CDR3 length, V gene, D gene, clone size, J gene, CDR3 DNA, CDR3 protein. The D gene is left open where the match is weak. Rows give clone size only sometimes, using once, few, many, or a class for an expanded clone.

15	TRBV7-8	TRBD1	-	TRBJ1-1	TGTGCCAGCAGCTTACACCGACAGGGTAGGACTGAAGCTTTCTTT	CASSLHRQGRTEAFF
15	TRBV7-3	-	-	TRBJ2-1	TGTGCCAGCAGCCCAAATGGCGACGCGAGGAATGAGCAGTTCTTC	CASSPNGDARNEQFF
17	TRBV7-9	TRBD2	-	TRBJ2-7	TGTGCCAGCAGCGCGGGGGACGGACGCCCACGAGTCTACGAGCAGTACTTC	CASSAGDGRPRVYEQYF
16	TRBV6-1	TRBD1	-	TRBJ1-2	TGTGCCAGCAGTGAATTGGGGACAGGGAAGGGTCGTGGCTACCCCTTC	CASSELGTGKGRGYPF
15	TRBV4-1	-	-	TRBJ2-3	TGCGCCAGCAGCCAAGCTAGGGGGAACACAGATACGCAGTATTTT	CASSQARGNTDTQYF
11	TRBV28	-	-	TRBJ1-1	TGTGCCAGCAGTTCCCCCAGAGAAGCTTTCTTT	CASSSPREAFF
16	TRBV5-4	-	once	TRBJ1-6	TGTGCCAGCAGCTTCGGGGGTGGGCTTTATAATTCACCCCTCCACTTT	CASSFGGGLYNSPLHF
13	TRBV6-5	-	-	TRBJ2-2	TGTGCCAGCGGGCGACACTACACCGGGGAGCTGTTTTTT	CASGRHYTGELFF
14	TRBV27	-	-	TRBJ2-7	TGTGCCAGCAGTTTATCTACGGAGGCCTACGAGCAGTACTTC	CASSLSTEAYEQYF
15	TRBV7-6	-	-	TRBJ2-3	TGTGCCAGCAGCCGTCGGGCGGGGAGCACAGATACGCAGTATTTT	CASSRRAGSTDTQYF
15	TRBV28	-	once	TRBJ1-5	TGTGCCAGCATCGCACAGGGTCGGAGCAATCAGCCCCAGCATTTT	CASIAQGRSNQPQHF
15	TRBV18	-	-	TRBJ1-1	TGTGCCAGCTCACCTGATATCAGGGGGAACACTGAAGCTTTCTTT	CASSPDIRGNTEAFF
11	TRBV7-9	TRBD1	-	TRBJ1-2	TGTGCCAGCAGCTACAGGGGCGGCTACACCTTC	CASSYRGGYTF
16	TRBV7-8	TRBD1	-	TRBJ1-2	TGTGCCAGCAGCTTAGGCGGCAGGGGGCGCAACTATGGCTACACCTTC	CASSLGGRGRNYGYTF
15	TRBV6-1	-	-	TRBJ2-7	TGTGCCAGCAGTGAGGGCCCGACAGGAGCCTACGAGCAGTACTTC	CASSEGPTGAYEQYF
15	TRBV15	-	-	TRBJ2-1	TGTGCCACCAGCGCCCAGACTAGGGCGGACAATGAGCAGTTCTTC	CATSAQTRADNEQFF
16	TRBV4-1	-	-	TRBJ2-7	TGCGCCAGCAGCCAAGGCAGCCCGGACAGTCGCTACGAGCAGTACTTC	CASSQGSPDSRYEQYF
14	TRBV28	TRBD1	-	TRBJ2-7	TGTGCCAGCAGTTCCCGGACAGGGAACTACGAGCAGTACTTC	CASSSRTGNYEQYF
16	TRBV5-1	TRBD1	-	TRBJ1-2	TGCGCCAGCAGCCCGGGACAGGGGGCGATCAGGGGGCCATACACCTTC	CASSPGQGAIRGPYTF
16	TRBV6-6	-	-	TRBJ1-1	TGTGCCAGCAGTTATGGTTGGTCAGGGAGGGACACTGAAGCTTTCTTT	CASSYGWSGRDTEAFF
17	TRBV7-8	-	-	TRBJ2-6	TGTGCCAGCAGACAGGGACCTTCTTTCTCTGGGGCCAACGTCCTGACTTTC	CASRQGPSFSGANVLTF
15	TRBV7-9	TRBD1	few	TRBJ2-1	TGTGCCAGCAGCTCCAGGACAGGGGGCTACAATGAGCAGTTCTTC	CASSSRTGGYNEQFF
13	TRBV28	-	-	TRBJ2-7	TGTGCCACCATCCCCGGACAAACTAACGAGCAGTACTTC	CATIPGQTNEQYF
13	TRBV19	-	-	TRBJ2-7	TGTGCCAGTAGTATTGGGCAGGATTACGAGCAGTACTTC	CASSIGQDYEQYF
15	TRBV29-1	TRBD1	-	TRBJ1-2	TGCAGCGCCAGCGCCGGGACAGGGGGCCTCTATGGCTACACCTTC	CSASAGTGGLYGYTF
14	TRBV5-4	-	few	TRBJ1-4	TGTGCCAGCAGCTTTCAGGGTCCGAAGGAAAAACTGTTTTTT	CASSFQGPKEKLFF
15	TRBV7-9	-	-	TRBJ1-3	TGTGCCAGCAGCTCCCCGGGAAACTCTGGAAACACCATATATTTT	CASSSPGNSGNTIYF
16	TRBV4-3	-	once	TRBJ1-2	TGCGCCAGCAGCCAAGCGGCCCAGGGTGATAACTATGGCTACACCTTC	CASSQAAQGDNYGYTF
16	TRBV4-3	-	-	TRBJ2-1	TGCGCCAGCAGCCAAGATAGGGGAAGGATGTACAATGAGCAGTTCTTC	CASSQDRGRMYNEQFF
14	TRBV18	-	few	TRBJ1-3	TGTGCCAGCTCACCACAGCGGGCTGGAAACACCATATATTTT	CASSPQRAGNTIYF
14	TRBV4-1	-	-	TRBJ2-7	TGCGCCAGCAGCCAAGGACGGGACTTCTACGAGCAGTACTTC	CASSQGRDFYEQYF